Detailed here is one TCR beta chain. The entry originates in a study of patients and donors after allogeneic stem cell transplantation. TCRdb called the RT-PCR reads again in MiXCR, with one record for every CDR3 protein. Counted here are some 880,000 distinct CDR3 sequences, more than 15% occurring once; the ten biggest clones make up approximately 5.9%. CDR3 length equals 14 residues. Trimming took off 3 bases at V and 3 bases at J, with 11 bases between the two ends. The germline CDR1 and CDR2 sequences are SGHTA and FQGTGA. This chain uses TRBV7-3 with TRBJ2-5; D is possibly TRBD1 (6 bases). The sequence came from a human donor who was either an allogeneic HSCT recipient or a stem cell or donor lymphocyte infusion donor (not recorded which). It is not recorded whose cells these are; they may come from a transplant donor. Sample: blood, either unsorted or a sorted T cell fraction (not recorded which). CDR3: CASSFWGREETQYF. CDR3 nucleotide sequence: TGTGCCAGCAGCTTTTGGGGGCGCGAAGAGACCCAGTACTTC.